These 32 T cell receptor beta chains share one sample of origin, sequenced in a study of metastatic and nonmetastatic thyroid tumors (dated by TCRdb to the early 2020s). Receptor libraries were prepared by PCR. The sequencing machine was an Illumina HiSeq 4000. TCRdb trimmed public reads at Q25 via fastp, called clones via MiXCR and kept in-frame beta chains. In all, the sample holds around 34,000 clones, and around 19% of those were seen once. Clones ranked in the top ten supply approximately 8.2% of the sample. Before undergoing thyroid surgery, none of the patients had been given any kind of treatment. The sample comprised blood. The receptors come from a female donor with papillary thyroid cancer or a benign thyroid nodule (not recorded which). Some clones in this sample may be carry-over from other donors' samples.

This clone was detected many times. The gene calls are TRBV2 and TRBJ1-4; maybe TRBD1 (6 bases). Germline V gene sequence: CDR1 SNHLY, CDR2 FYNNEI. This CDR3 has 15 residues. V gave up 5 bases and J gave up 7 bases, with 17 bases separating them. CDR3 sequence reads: CASSNTGILGEKLFF. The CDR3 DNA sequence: TGTGCCAGCAGTAACACAGGGATCCTGGGTGAAAAACTGTTTTTT.

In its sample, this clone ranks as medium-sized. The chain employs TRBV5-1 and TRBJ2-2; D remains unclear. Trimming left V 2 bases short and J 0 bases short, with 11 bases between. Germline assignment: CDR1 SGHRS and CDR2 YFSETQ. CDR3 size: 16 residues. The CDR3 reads CASSFQSTPNTGELFF. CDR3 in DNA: TGCGCCAGCAGCTTCCAGTCGACTCCGAACACCGGGGAGCTGTTTTTT. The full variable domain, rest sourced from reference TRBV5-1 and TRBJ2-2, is KAGVTQTPRYLIKTRGQQVTLSCSPISGHRSVSWYQQTPGQGLQFLFEYFSETQRNKGNFPGRFSGRQFSNSRSEMNVSTLELGDSALYLCASSFQSTPNTGELFFGEGSRLTVL.

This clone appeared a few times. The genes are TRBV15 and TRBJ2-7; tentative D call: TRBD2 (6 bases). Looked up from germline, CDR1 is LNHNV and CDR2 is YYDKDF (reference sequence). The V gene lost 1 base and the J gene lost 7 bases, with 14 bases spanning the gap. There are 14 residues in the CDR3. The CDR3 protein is CATSRAAGQVEQYF. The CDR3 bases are TGTGCCACCAGCAGAGCAGCGGGTCAGGTGGAGCAGTACTTC.

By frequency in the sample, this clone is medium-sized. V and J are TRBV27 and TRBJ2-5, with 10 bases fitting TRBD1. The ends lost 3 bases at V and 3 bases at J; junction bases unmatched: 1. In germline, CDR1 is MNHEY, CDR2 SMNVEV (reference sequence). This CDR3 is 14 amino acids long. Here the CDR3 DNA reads TGTGCCAGCAGTTTTGGGACAGGGGAAGAGACCCAGTACTTC. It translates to CASSFGTGEETQYF.

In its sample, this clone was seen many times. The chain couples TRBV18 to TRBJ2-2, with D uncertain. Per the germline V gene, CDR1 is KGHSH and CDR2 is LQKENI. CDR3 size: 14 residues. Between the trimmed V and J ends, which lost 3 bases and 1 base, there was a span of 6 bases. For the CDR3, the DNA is TGTGCCAGCTCACCCTCCTTGAACACCGGGGAGCTGTTTTTT. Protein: CASSPSLNTGELFF.

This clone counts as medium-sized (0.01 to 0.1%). The CDR3 DNA sequence: TGTGCCAGCAGCCCCAGGGACGACGGGGAGCAGTACTTC. Translated: CASSPRDDGEQYF. V gene TRBV4-2 combines with J gene TRBJ2-7, with D possibly being TRBD1 or TRBD2 (5 bases each). The CDR3 length is 13 residues. Trimming stripped 4 bases from V and 7 bases from J, with 14 bases between. In germline, CDR1 is LGHNA, CDR2 YNFKEQ.

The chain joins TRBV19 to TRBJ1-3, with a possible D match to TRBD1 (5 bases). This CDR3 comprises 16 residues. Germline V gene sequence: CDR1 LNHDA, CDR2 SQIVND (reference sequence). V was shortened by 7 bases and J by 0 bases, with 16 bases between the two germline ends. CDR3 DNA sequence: TGTGCCAGTACCGGACAACCCTTCTACTCTGGAAACACCATATATTTT. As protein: CASTGQPFYSGNTIYF.

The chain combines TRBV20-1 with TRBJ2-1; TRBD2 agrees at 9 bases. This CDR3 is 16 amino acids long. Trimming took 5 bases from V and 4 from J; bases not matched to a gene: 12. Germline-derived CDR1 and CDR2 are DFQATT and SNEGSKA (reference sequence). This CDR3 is CSAQRHSGGSYNEQFF. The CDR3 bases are TGCAGTGCTCAGAGACATAGCGGGGGCAGTTACAATGAGCAGTTCTTC.

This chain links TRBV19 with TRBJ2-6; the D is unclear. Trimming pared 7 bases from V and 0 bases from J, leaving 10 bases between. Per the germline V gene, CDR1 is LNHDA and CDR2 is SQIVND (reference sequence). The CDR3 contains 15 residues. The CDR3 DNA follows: TGTGCCAGTACCGTCTACCACTCTGGGGCCAACGTCCTGACTTTC. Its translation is CASTVYHSGANVLTF.

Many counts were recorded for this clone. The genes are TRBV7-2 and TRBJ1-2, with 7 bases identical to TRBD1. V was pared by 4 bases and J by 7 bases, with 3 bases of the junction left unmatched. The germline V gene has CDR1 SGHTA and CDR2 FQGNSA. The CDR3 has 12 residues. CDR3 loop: CASSSTGTGYTF. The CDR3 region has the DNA TGTGCCAGCAGCTCGACAGGGACTGGCTACACCTTC.

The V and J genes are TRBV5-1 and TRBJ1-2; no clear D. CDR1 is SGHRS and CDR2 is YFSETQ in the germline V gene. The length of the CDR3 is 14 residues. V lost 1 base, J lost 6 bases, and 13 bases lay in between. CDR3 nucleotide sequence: TGCGCCAGCAGCTTGACCAGGCAATTCGATGGCTACACCTTC. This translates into CASSLTRQFDGYTF.

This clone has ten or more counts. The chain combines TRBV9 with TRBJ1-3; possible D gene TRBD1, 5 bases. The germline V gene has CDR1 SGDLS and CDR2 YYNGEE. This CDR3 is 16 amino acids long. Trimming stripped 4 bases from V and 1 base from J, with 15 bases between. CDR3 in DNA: TGTGCCAGCAGCCAGGGACCTTCCCAGTCTGGAAACACCATATATTTT. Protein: CASSQGPSQSGNTIYF. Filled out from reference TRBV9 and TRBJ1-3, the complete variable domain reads DSGVTQTPKHLITATGQRVTLRCSPRSGDLSVYWYQQSLDQGLQFLIQYYNGEERAKGNILERFSAQQFPDLHSELNLSSLELGDSALYFCASSQGPSQSGNTIYFGEGSWLTVV.

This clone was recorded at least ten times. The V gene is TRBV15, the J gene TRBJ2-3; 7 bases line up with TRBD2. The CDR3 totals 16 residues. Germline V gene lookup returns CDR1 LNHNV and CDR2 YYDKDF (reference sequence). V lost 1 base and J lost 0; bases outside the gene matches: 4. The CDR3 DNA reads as TGTGCCACCAGCAGAGGATCTAGCGGAAGCACAGATACGCAGTATTTT. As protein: CATSRGSSGSTDTQYF.

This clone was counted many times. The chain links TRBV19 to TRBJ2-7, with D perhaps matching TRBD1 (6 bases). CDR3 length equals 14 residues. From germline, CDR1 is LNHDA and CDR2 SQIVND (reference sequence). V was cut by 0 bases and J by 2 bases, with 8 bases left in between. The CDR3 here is CASSIEGGTYEQYF. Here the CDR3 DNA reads TGTGCCAGTAGTATAGAAGGGGGAACCTACGAGCAGTACTTC.

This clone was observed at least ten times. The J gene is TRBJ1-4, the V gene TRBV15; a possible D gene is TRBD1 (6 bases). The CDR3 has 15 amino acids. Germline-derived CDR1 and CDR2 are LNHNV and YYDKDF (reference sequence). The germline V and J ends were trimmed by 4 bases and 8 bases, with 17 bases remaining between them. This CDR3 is CATSNGDTGGEKLFF. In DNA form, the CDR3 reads TGTGCCACCAGCAACGGGGACACCGGAGGAGAAAAACTGTTTTTT.

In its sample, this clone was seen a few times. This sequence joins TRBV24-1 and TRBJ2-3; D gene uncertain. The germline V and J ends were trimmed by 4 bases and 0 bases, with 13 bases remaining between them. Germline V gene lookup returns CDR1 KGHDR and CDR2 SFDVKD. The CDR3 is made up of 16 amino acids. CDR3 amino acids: CATSDLGNSSTDTQYF. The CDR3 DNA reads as TGTGCCACCAGTGACCTGGGGAATTCTAGCACAGATACGCAGTATTTT.

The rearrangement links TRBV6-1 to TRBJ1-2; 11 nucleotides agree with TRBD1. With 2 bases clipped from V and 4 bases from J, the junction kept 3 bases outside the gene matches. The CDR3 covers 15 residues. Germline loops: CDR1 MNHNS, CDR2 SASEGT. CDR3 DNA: TGTGCCAGCAGTGAATGGGGGACAGGGGGCTATGGCTACACCTTC. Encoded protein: CASSEWGTGGYGYTF.

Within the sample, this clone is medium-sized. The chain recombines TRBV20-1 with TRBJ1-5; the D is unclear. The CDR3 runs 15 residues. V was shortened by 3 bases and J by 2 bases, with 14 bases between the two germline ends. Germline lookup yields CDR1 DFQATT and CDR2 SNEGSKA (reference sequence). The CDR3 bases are TGCAGTGCTAGTTCCAGCGTTTTTGGCAATCAGCCCCAGCATTTT. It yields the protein CSASSSVFGNQPQHF.

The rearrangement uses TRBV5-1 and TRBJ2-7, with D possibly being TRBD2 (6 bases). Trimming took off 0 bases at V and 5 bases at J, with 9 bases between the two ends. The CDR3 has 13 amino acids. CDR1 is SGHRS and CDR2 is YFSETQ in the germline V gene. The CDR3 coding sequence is TGCGCCAGCAGCTTGGCCCCTAGCGACGAGCAGTACTTC. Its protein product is CASSLAPSDEQYF.

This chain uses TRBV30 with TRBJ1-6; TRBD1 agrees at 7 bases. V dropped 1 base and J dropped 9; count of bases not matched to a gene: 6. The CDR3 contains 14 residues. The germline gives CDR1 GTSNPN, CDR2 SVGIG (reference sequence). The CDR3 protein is CAWSDRGVSSPLHF. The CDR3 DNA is TGTGCCTGGAGTGACAGGGGAGTCAGTTCACCCCTCCACTTT.

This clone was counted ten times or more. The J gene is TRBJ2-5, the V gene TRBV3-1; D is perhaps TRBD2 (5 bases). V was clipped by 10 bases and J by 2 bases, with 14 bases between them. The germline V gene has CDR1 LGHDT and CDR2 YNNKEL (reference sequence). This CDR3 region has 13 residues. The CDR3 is CATKRSGQETQYF. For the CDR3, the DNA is TGTGCCACCAAAAGGAGCGGACAAGAGACCCAGTACTTC.

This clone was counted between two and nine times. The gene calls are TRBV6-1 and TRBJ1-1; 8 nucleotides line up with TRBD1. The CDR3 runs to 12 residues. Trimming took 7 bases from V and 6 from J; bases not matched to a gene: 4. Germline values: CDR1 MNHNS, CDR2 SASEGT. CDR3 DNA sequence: TGTGCCAGCAAGACAGGGGTGCCTGAAGCTTTCTTT. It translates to CASKTGVPEAFF.

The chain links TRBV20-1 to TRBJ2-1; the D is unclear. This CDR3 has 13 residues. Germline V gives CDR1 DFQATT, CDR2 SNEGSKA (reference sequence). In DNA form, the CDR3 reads TGCATTGCCAAGCTAGGTATTGCGTTTGAGCAGTTCTTC. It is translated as CIAKLGIAFEQFF.

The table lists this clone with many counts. The CDR3 region is CASSSGLEPYNEQFF. CDR3 DNA sequence: TGTGCCAGCAGTTCAGGACTAGAACCGTACAATGAGCAGTTCTTC. The rearrangement uses TRBV2 and TRBJ2-1; 7 bases are shared with TRBD2. CDR3 length equals 15 residues. CDR1 is SNHLY and CDR2 is FYNNEI in the germline V gene. V shed 5 bases and J 4 bases; nucleotides not matched to a gene: 8.

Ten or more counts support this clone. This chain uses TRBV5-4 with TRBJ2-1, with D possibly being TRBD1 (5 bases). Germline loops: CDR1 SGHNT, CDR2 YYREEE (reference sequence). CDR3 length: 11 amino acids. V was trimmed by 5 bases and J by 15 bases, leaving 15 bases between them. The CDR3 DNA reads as TGTGCCAGCAGGGGGCCCTTACGAGTGTTCTTC. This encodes CASRGPLRVFF.

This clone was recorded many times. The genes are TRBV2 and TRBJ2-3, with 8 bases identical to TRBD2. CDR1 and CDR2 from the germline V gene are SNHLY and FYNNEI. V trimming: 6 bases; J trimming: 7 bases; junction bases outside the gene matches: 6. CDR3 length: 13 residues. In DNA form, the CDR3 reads TGTGCCAGCAGGGCGGGACTAGGGAATACGCAGTATTTT. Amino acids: CASRAGLGNTQYF.

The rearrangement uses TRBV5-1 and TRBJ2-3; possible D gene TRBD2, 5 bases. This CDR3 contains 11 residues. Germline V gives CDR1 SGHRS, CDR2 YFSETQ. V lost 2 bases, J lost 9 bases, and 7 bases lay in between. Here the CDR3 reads CASSFSGTQYF. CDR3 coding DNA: TGCGCCAGCAGCTTTTCGGGGACGCAGTATTTT.

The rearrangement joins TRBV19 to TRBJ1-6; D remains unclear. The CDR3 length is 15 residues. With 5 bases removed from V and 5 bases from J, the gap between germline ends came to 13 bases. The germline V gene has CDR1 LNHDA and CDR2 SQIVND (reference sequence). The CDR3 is CASSQPPRDNSPLHF. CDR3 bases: TGTGCCAGTAGTCAACCTCCGAGGGATAATTCACCCCTCCACTTT.

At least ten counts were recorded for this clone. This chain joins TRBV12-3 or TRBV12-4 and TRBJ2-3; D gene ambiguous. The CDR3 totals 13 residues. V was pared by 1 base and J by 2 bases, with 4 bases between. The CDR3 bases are TGTGCCAGCAGTTTAGACCTCACAGATACGCAGTATTTT. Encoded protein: CASSLDLTDTQYF.

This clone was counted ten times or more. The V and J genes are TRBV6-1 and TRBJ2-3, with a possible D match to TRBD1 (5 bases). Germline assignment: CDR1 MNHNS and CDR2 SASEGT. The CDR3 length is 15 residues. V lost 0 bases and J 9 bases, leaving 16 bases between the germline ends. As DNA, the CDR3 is TGTGCCAGCAGTGAAGCCCAGGGATCACAGAAAACGCAGTATTTT. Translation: CASSEAQGSQKTQYF.

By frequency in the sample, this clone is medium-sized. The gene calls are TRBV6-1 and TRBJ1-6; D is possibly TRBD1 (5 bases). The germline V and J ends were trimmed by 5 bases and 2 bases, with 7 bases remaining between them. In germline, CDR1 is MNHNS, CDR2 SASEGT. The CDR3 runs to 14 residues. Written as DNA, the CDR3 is TGTGCCAGCAGTTCGGGGGCCTATAATTCACCCCTCCACTTT. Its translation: CASSSGAYNSPLHF.

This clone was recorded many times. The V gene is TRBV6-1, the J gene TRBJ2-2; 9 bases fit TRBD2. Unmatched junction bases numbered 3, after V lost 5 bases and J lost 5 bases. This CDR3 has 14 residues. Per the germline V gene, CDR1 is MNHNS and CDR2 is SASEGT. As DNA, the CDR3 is TGTGCCAGCAGTCGAACTAGCGGGACCGGGGAGCTGTTTTTT. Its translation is CASSRTSGTGELFF.